The 14 T cell receptor beta chains reported below all come from one sample, sequenced in a study of OX40 agonist ivuxolimab in advanced cancers. Assay: immunoSEQ multiplex PCR; the TCRdb copy retains only in-frame clones and omits some. The sample consists of 11,000 or so clones, approximately 78% of them appearing once. The sample here was CD4+ or CD8+ T cells sorted from blood, taken in a trial of the OX40 agonist ivuxolimab. The receptors stem from an adult with an advanced solid tumor such as melanoma, head and neck, liver or kidney cancer.

The chain uses TRBV29-1 and TRBJ2-5; 10 positions agree with TRBD1. The germline gives CDR1 SQVTM, CDR2 ANQGSEA. Germline trimming cut 4 bases from V and 4 bases from J; bases unmatched to any gene: 6. The CDR3 consists of 14 residues. CDR3 in DNA: TGCAGCGTTGTCGGGACAGGGGTAGGAGAGACCCAGTACTTC. As protein: CSVVGTGVGETQYF.

This clone was observed once. The chain has TRBV27 and TRBJ1-5; tentatively, D is TRBD1 (5 bases). The V gene's germline CDR1 is MNHEY and CDR2 SMNVEV (reference sequence). This CDR3 is 14 amino acids long. V was shortened by 5 bases and J by 5 bases, with 13 bases between the two germline ends. The CDR3 sequence is CASSDQGLHQPQHF. The CDR3 DNA is TGTGCCAGCAGTGACCAGGGTTTACATCAGCCCCAGCATTTT.

The chain has TRBV5-1 and TRBJ2-7; D is possibly TRBD1 (6 bases). Germline CDR1 is SGHRS and CDR2 is YFSETQ. Trimming stripped 7 bases from V and 1 base from J, with 12 bases between. The CDR3 covers 13 residues. The CDR3 here is CASGWDNSYEQYF. The CDR3 DNA reads as TGCGCCAGCGGATGGGACAATTCCTACGAGCAGTACTTC.

The J gene is TRBJ1-1, the V gene TRBV30; D is unresolved. CDR3 length equals 11 residues. The germline V gene encodes CDR1 GTSNPN and CDR2 SVGIG (reference sequence). V lost 3 bases and J 1 base, leaving 3 bases between the germline ends. The CDR3 is CAWRENTEAFF. As DNA, the CDR3 is TGTGCCTGGAGAGAGAACACTGAAGCTTTCTTT.

The chain is built from TRBV9 and TRBJ1-5; TRBD1 aligns across 8 bases. The V and J ends lost 4 bases and 5 bases, in that order; junction bases with no gene match: 5. The CDR3 has 14 residues. CDR1 SGDLS and CDR2 YYNGEE come from the germline V gene. The chain's CDR3 is CASSPQGGDQPQHF. CDR3 coding DNA: TGTGCCAGCAGCCCACAGGGGGGTGATCAGCCCCAGCATTTT.

This chain connects TRBV19 to TRBJ2-1; no clear D. Trimming cost V 1 base and J 4 bases, with 8 bases left between them. The CDR3 is made up of 14 amino acids. CDR1 LNHDA and CDR2 SQIVND come from the germline V gene (reference sequence). CDR3 protein: CASSIAPEYNEQFF. The CDR3 coding sequence is TGTGCCAGTAGTATAGCCCCGGAATACAATGAGCAGTTCTTC.

The V gene is TRBV13, the J gene TRBJ1-2; possibly TRBD1 for D (5 bases). Germline loops: CDR1 PRHDT, CDR2 FYEKMQ (reference sequence). CDR3 size: 17 residues. V was trimmed by 3 bases and J by 4 bases, leaving 21 bases between them. The CDR3 DNA reads TGTGCCAGCAGCTTCTCTCCCAATACCGGGGCTCTCTATGGCTACACCTTC. This encodes CASSFSPNTGALYGYTF.

The chain uses TRBV7-9 and TRBJ2-3, with D unresolved. Trimming cost V 1 base and J 0 bases, with 2 bases left between them. The CDR3 is 13 amino acids. Germline V CDR1 and CDR2: SEHNR, FQNEAQ (reference sequence). CDR3 nucleotides: TGTGCCAGCAGCTTAGACAGCACAGATACGCAGTATTTT. Its translation is CASSLDSTDTQYF.

A single count supports this clone. The V gene is TRBV10-2, the J gene TRBJ2-4; possibly TRBD1 for D (6 bases). The CDR3 extends over 14 amino acids. CDR1 is WSHSY, CDR2 SAAADI, per germline. Trimming shortened V by 6 bases and J by 0 bases, and 9 bases separated the two germline ends. The CDR3 loop is CASRDSLAKNIQYF. CDR3 DNA: TGCGCCAGCAGGGACAGTCTAGCCAAAAACATTCAGTACTTC.

This clone has only a few counts. The rearrangement uses TRBV9 and TRBJ2-2; 7 nucleotides align to TRBD2. The CDR3 runs to 12 residues. Germline loops: CDR1 SGDLS, CDR2 YYNGEE. V lost 6 bases, J lost 5 bases, and 1 base stayed unmatched. The CDR3 DNA is TGTGCCAGCACTAGCGGTACCGGGGAGCTGTTTTTT. This gives the protein CASTSGTGELFF. Full variable domain (outside the CDR3, taken from reference TRBV9 and TRBJ2-2): DSGVTQTPKHLITATGQRVTLRCSPRSGDLSVYWYQQSLDQGLQFLIQYYNGEERAKGNILERFSAQQFPDLHSELNLSSLELGDSALYFCASTSGTGELFFGEGSRLTVL.

The CDR3 coding sequence is TGTGCCTGGAGTGAGGGGGGCACTGAAGCTTTCTTT. Its translation: CAWSEGGTEAFF. This sequence joins TRBV30 and TRBJ1-1, with a weak D call TRBD1 (6 bases). Germline V CDR1 and CDR2: GTSNPN, SVGIG (reference sequence). This CDR3 contains 12 residues. Deletions cut 1 base from V and 4 bases from J, with 7 bases between.

The chain carries TRBV6-5 and TRBJ2-1; TRBD2 matches at 8 bases. The CDR3 contains 16 residues. Germline V CDR1 and CDR2: MNHEY, SVGAGI. The V gene end was trimmed by 0 bases and the J gene end by 9 bases; junction bases not matched to a gene: 10. This CDR3 is CASSYSTAGANVEQFF. The CDR3 DNA reads TGTGCCAGCAGTTACTCGACAGCGGGGGCAAACGTTGAGCAGTTCTTC.

V is TRBV7-9 and J is TRBJ2-2; 7 bases are a match to TRBD2. The CDR3 runs to 17 residues. J lost 1 base, V lost 1 base, and 6 bases had no gene match. Germline loops: CDR1 SEHNR, CDR2 FQNEAQ (reference sequence). CDR3 residues: CASSLGPSGLNTGELFF. CDR3 DNA: TGTGCCAGCAGCTTAGGGCCTAGCGGCTTGAACACCGGGGAGCTGTTTTTT.

This clone was seen once. The J gene is TRBJ2-7, the V gene TRBV27, with 9 bases that match TRBD2. J lost 3 bases, V lost 3 bases, and 9 bases had no gene match. Germline CDR1 MNHEY, CDR2 SMNVEV (reference sequence). The CDR3 spans 16 residues. This chain's CDR3 is CASSLSLSGSIYEQYF. The CDR3 nucleotides read TGTGCCAGCAGTTTGTCGCTTAGCGGGAGTATCTACGAGCAGTACTTC.